This passage covers 8 T cell receptor beta chains from one sample sequenced in a study of Ad26.COV2.S vaccination and SARS-CoV-2 variants. Treatment in this sample: around 19 received Ad26.COV2.S at low or high dose, single or two shots; about five received placebo; per-sample allocation not given. Sampling was done on day 63 after the first vaccine or placebo injection. Profiled with immunoSEQ multiplex PCR; TCRdb holds only in-frame clones, not every one. The sample has around 380,000 clones, approximately 86% seen once. The sequencing here drew on peripheral blood, taken in a trial of Ad26.COV2.S vaccine versus placebo. These receptors all stem from a person between 18 and 65 years old who received the Ad26.COV2.S COVID-19 vaccine or a placebo.

This clone occurred once. The CDR3 region is CASSEAGQGRNTIYF. The DNA of the CDR3 is TGTGCCAGCAGTGAAGCGGGACAGGGTAGAAACACCATATATTTT. The rearrangement links TRBV6-1 to TRBJ1-3; 9 nucleotides match TRBD1. With V trimmed by 0 bases and J by 5 bases, 2 bases remained unmatched. Per germline, CDR1 MNHNS and CDR2 SASEGT. This CDR3 spans 15 amino acids.

The V call is TRBV3-1 (or the pseudogene TRBV3-2), the J call TRBJ2-1, with 9 bases that match TRBD2. The germline gives CDR1 LGHDT, CDR2 YNNKEL (reference sequence). Trimming took 1 base from V and 9 from J; bases not matched to a gene: 7. The CDR3 loop spans 15 amino acids. The CDR3 is CASSQAGGGAGEQFF. CDR3 bases: TGTGCCAGCAGCCAAGCTGGCGGGGGGGCTGGTGAGCAGTTCTTC.

The CDR3 spells CASSGAGTDTQYF. As DNA, the CDR3 is TGTGCCAGCAGTGGGGCGGGAACAGATACGCAGTATTTT. The genes are TRBV12-3 or TRBV12-4 and TRBJ2-3, with a possible D match to TRBD2 (6 bases). CDR3 size: 13 residues. Trimming stripped 5 bases from V and 3 bases from J, with 9 bases between.

The chain is built from TRBV7-2 and TRBJ2-3, with 8 nucleotides matching TRBD2. This CDR3 has 18 amino acids. Looked up from germline, CDR1 is SGHTA and CDR2 is FQGNSA. J gave up 5 bases and V 1 base, and 14 bases lay outside the gene matches. The CDR3 bases are TGTGCCAGCAGCTTAGTAACCTTCGGCGGGGGGTCGAGAGATACGCAGTATTTT. This encodes CASSLVTFGGGSRDTQYF.

The sample holds a few counts of this clone. Here the CDR3 reads CASSGRHANEKLFF. The CDR3 nucleotides are TGTGCCAGCAGCGGACGACACGCTAATGAAAAACTGTTTTTT. The chain links TRBV2 to TRBJ1-4; D ambiguous. The CDR3 contains 14 residues. Trimming removed 6 bases from V and 3 bases from J, with 11 bases in between. Germline V lookup: CDR1 SNHLY, CDR2 FYNNEI.

The CDR3 DNA sequence: TGTGCCAGCAGCTTAGGGAGCGGGGGTCTTTACAATGAGCAGTTCTTC. Its protein is CASSLGSGGLYNEQFF. The chain carries TRBV13 and TRBJ2-1, with TRBD2 matching over 8 bases. J lost 4 bases, V lost 0 bases, and 5 bases had no gene match. The CDR3 loop spans 16 amino acids. In germline, CDR1 is PRHDT, CDR2 FYEKMQ (reference sequence).

This clone was seen only a few times. The V gene is TRBV7-9, the J gene TRBJ2-7; D perhaps matches TRBD1 (6 bases). V lost 3 bases and J lost 4, with 16 bases in between. This CDR3 has 15 amino acids. Germline V gene sequence: CDR1 SEHNR, CDR2 FQNEAQ (reference sequence). The chain's CDR3 is CASSLGLGQGYEQYF. The CDR3 DNA reads TGTGCCAGCAGCTTGGGTCTGGGGCAGGGGTACGAGCAGTACTTC.

The V gene is TRBV11-2, the J gene TRBJ1-3; the D gene is possibly TRBD1 (5 bases). Germline CDR1 is SGHAT and CDR2 is FQNNGV. The CDR3 spans 17 residues. V lost 5 bases, J lost 0 bases, and 17 bases lay in between. The CDR3 loop reads CASSTLPTGYSGNTIYF. CDR3 in DNA: TGTGCCAGCAGCACCCTTCCCACAGGATACTCTGGAAACACCATATATTTT.